Given below is one T cell receptor beta chain in context. What it binds is not known. This sample was included in a study of T cell responses to AZD1222 COVID-19 vaccine. CDR1 is SGHVS and CDR2 is FNYEAQ in the germline V gene. The CDR3 totals 15 residues. J gave up 7 bases and V 5 bases, and 8 bases lay outside the gene matches. Sequenced by immunoSEQ multiplex PCR; TCRdb stores in-frame clones only, minus some. The sample lists some 120,000 clones, approximately 85% occurring once. Study-level findings and limits: Spike-specific TCR breadth and depth went up after people got two AZD1222 doses.

The sample here was peripheral blood, taken on day 0 of AZD1222 vaccination. This TCR was sampled from an adult in good health. The gene calls are TRBV7-6 and TRBJ1-6; 7 bases match TRBD1. CDR3 bases: TGTGCCAGCAGCCCAGCGACAGGGATAAATTCACCCCTCCACTTT. Encoded protein: CASSPATGINSPLHF.